These 9 T cell receptor beta chains were sequenced from one sample in a study of PD-1 blockade in classical Hodgkin lymphoma. Sequenced by immunoSEQ multiplex PCR; TCRdb stores in-frame clones only, minus some. The repertoire holds roughly 40,000 clones, with around 80% as singletons. Documented time point: cycle 4 day 1 (C4D1), after more than five weeks of nivolumab. All patients experienced relapse after autologous stem cell transplantation, and brentuximab vedotin exposure was variable. This sample comprised peripheral blood mononuclear cells (PBMCs), obtained before the fourth cycle of nivolumab. The receptor source for this set is a human donor with classical Hodgkin lymphoma.

The CDR3 nucleotides are TGTGCCAGCAGCCCCGATGGTGGGGGAACTAACTATGGCTACACCTTC. Residues: CASSPDGGGTNYGYTF. The J gene is TRBJ1-2, the V gene TRBV7-2; possibly TRBD1 for D (5 bases). The CDR3 loop spans 16 amino acids. V lost 5 bases to trimming and J lost 0 bases, with 16 bases between them. CDR1 is SGHTA and CDR2 is FQGNSA in the germline V gene.

The table lists this clone with a count of one. This sequence joins TRBV20-1 and TRBJ1-3; no clear D. The V end lost 5 bases, the J end lost 1 base, and 3 bases lay between the germline ends. There are 11 residues in the CDR3. Germline values: CDR1 DFQATT, CDR2 SNEGSKA (reference sequence). DNA for the CDR3: TGCAGTGCTCTATCTGGAAACACCATATATTTT. Translated, it gives CSALSGNTIYF.

The chain combines TRBV16 with TRBJ1-4; possibly TRBD1 for D (5 bases). Germline V gives CDR1 KGHSY, CDR2 FQNENV. The CDR3 covers 15 residues. Trimming took 0 bases from V and 5 from J, leaving 10 bases between them. The CDR3, as DNA: TGTGCCAGCAGCCAATCGGGGCAGAACAATGAAAAACTGTTTTTT. This gives the protein CASSQSGQNNEKLFF.

The rearrangement links TRBV7-9 to TRBJ1-6; D is uncertain. This CDR3 is built from 14 residues. Germline V lookup: CDR1 SEHNR, CDR2 FQNEAQ (reference sequence). V lost 1 base, J lost 7 bases, and 8 bases lay in between. The CDR3 nucleotides are TGTGCCAGCAGCTTAGATCACGTCAATTCACCCCTCCACTTT. This translates into CASSLDHVNSPLHF. Variable domain in full (rest from reference TRBV7-9 and TRBJ1-6): DTGVSQNPRHKITKRGQNVTFRCDPISEHNRLYWYRQTLGQGPEFLTYFQNEAQLEKSRLLSDRFSAERPKGSFSTLEIQRTEQGDSAMYLCASSLDHVNSPLHFGNGTRLTVT.

This chain joins TRBV29-1 and TRBJ2-3; 7 bases map to TRBD2. V lost 3 bases, J lost 2 bases, and 2 bases stayed unmatched. The V gene's germline CDR1 is SQVTM and CDR2 ANQGSEA. The length of the CDR3 is 13 residues. The CDR3 coding sequence is TGCAGCGTTGACCGGGGGGACACAGATACGCAGTATTTT. Translation: CSVDRGDTDTQYF.

The chain couples TRBV10-2 to TRBJ2-1; perhaps TRBD2 as D (5 bases). With 10 bases removed from V and 6 bases from J, the gap between germline ends came to 16 bases. The CDR3 contains 13 residues. Germline V lookup: CDR1 WSHSY, CDR2 SAAADI. The CDR3 here is CAILKEDANEQFF. CDR3 sequence (DNA): TGCGCCATCTTGAAGGAGGACGCCAATGAGCAGTTCTTC.

This chain links TRBV7-2 with TRBJ2-1, with D possibly being TRBD1 (5 bases). CDR3 size: 15 residues. Germline lookup yields CDR1 SGHTA and CDR2 FQGNSA. Between the trimmed V and J ends, which lost 2 bases and 0 bases, there was a span of 8 bases. The CDR3 loop is CASSLSGSSYNEQFF. In nucleotides, the CDR3 is TGTGCCAGCAGCTTATCAGGGTCCTCCTACAATGAGCAGTTCTTC.

The V and J genes are TRBV7-2 and TRBJ1-3; D is uncertain. Per the germline V gene, CDR1 is SGHTA and CDR2 is FQGNSA. The V and J ends lost 5 bases and 2 bases respectively, with 13 bases between them. This CDR3 region has 15 residues. In DNA, the CDR3 is TGTGCCAGCAGCGGCAGGAGGTTGGCTGGAAACACCATATATTTT. Its translation is CASSGRRLAGNTIYF.

This clone is categorized as medium-sized. The rearrangement joins TRBV7-2 to TRBJ2-5, with 7 bases that match TRBD2. Germline V CDR1 and CDR2: SGHTA, FQGNSA. The CDR3 runs to 15 residues. Trimming removed 5 bases from V and 1 base from J; junction bases left unmatched: 7. The CDR3 spells CASSISLAVQETQYF. CDR3 coding DNA: TGTGCCAGCAGCATAAGTCTAGCGGTCCAAGAGACCCAGTACTTC.